A selection of T cell receptor beta chains follows, all from one sample in a study of early T cells in non-severe SARS-CoV-2 infection. Each CDR3 protein gets one entry after TCRdb re-called the 5' RACE reads with MiXCR. The sample carries around 57,000 distinct CDR3 sequences, approximately 6.7% recorded once. Sequenced sample: whole blood. Receptors were obtained from an adult who was a healthcare worker with PCR-confirmed SARS-CoV-2 infection or an uninfected control (not recorded which). CDR3s include the opening cysteine and the closing phenylalanine or tryptophan. Fields, in order: D gene, J gene, clone size, V gene, CDR3 DNA, CDR3 protein. D genes are given only for firm matches. Clone size is not always given. Where it is, it says once, few, many or a class for expanded clones.

>.|TRBJ2-5|many|TRBV19
TGTGCCAGTAGTGACAGACAAGAGACCCAGTACTTC
CASSDRQETQYF
>TRBD1|TRBJ1-2|.|TRBV28
TGTGCCAGCAGACTGAACAGGGGGCGATCCGAAGGCTACACCTTC
CASRLNRGRSEGYTF
>TRBD1|TRBJ2-7|.|TRBV11-2
TGTGCCAGCAGCTTACGGACCCCAGGGGGAAACGAGCAGTACTTC
CASSLRTPGGNEQYF
>TRBD1|TRBJ1-5|.|TRBV2
TGTGCCAGCAGGGGACAGAACAATCAGCCCCAGCATTTT
CASRGQNNQPQHF
>.|TRBJ2-7|many|TRBV27
TGTGCCAGCAGTTGGGGTAACTCCTACGAGCAGTACTTC
CASSWGNSYEQYF
>.|TRBJ1-5|many|TRBV20-1
TGCAGTGCGCACGGAAATAGCAATCAGCCCCAGCATTTT
CSAHGNSNQPQHF
>TRBD2|TRBJ2-5|few|TRBV4-2
TGTGCCAGCAGCCCAATTAGCGGGGCAGAGACCCAGTACTTC
CASSPISGAETQYF
>.|TRBJ2-7|many|TRBV6-5
TGTGCCAGCAGTCCAGCGGGTTCGTCCTACGAGCAGTACTTC
CASSPAGSSYEQYF
>TRBD1|TRBJ1-5|few|TRBV6-6
TGTGCCAGCAGTTACTCGACAGGGCAGCCCCAGCATTTT
CASSYSTGQPQHF
>TRBD1|TRBJ1-1|many|TRBV6-5
TGTGCCAGCAGCCGCGGACAGGTCCATGAAGCTTTCTTT
CASSRGQVHEAFF
>TRBD1|TRBJ1-2|few|TRBV20-1
TGCAGTGCTAGGCCATTGACAGGGTTAGTTGGTGGCTACACCTTC
CSARPLTGLVGGYTF
>.|TRBJ1-5|many|TRBV12-3/TRBV12-4
TGTGCCAGCAGTTTAGACTTAAGTGGGGGCAATCAGCCCCAGCATTTT
CASSLDLSGGNQPQHF
>.|TRBJ2-1|many|TRBV7-2
TGTGCCAGCAGCTTGGGACGGAATGAGCAGTTCTTC
CASSLGRNEQFF
>.|TRBJ1-1|many|TRBV7-2
TGTGCCAGCAGCCAGATTCCAGGTGGGGGGTACACTGAAGCTTTCTTT
CASSQIPGGGYTEAFF
>.|TRBJ2-3|many|TRBV28
TGTGCCAGCAATACCAGGGGGGGCACAGATACGCAGTATTTT
CASNTRGGTDTQYF
>.|TRBJ2-1|many|TRBV7-8
TGTGCCAGCAGCCTCCTAGACAGAGACAATGAGCAGTTCTTC
CASSLLDRDNEQFF
>.|TRBJ2-3|.|TRBV5-4
TGTGCCAGCAGCTTTTGGGGCGAGGATACGCAGTATTTT
CASSFWGEDTQYF
>.|TRBJ2-7|many|TRBV27
TGTGCCAGCAGTTCCTCGATGCGTCCCGGGGGACGGAGCGAGCAGTACTTC
CASSSSMRPGGRSEQYF
>TRBD1|TRBJ2-7|many|TRBV13
TGTGCCAGCACCTTACGGTCAGGGACAGGCTCCTACGAGCAGTACTTC
CASTLRSGTGSYEQYF
>TRBD2|TRBJ2-1|many|TRBV29-1
TGCAGCGTTGGGCCTCGAGCGGGGGCACCATACAATGAGCAGTTCTTC
CSVGPRAGAPYNEQFF
>.|TRBJ1-2|few|TRBV29-1
TGCAGCGTTGGTCCAAGCACGGACTATGGCTACACCTTC
CSVGPSTDYGYTF
>.|TRBJ1-6|many|TRBV6-6
TGTGCCAGCAGTTACGCAGGGCCCGAGAGCTCCTATAATTCACCCCTCCACTTT
CASSYAGPESSYNSPLHF
>.|TRBJ1-4|.|TRBV12-3/TRBV12-4
TGTGCCAGCAGTCCCGGAGCGGGGTCAGGTGAAAAACTGTTTTTT
CASSPGAGSGEKLFF
>.|TRBJ1-2|.|TRBV10-3
TGTGCCATCCAAGACTCCAGCAATGGCTACACCTTC
CAIQDSSNGYTF
>.|TRBJ1-4|.|TRBV5-1
TGCGCCAGCAGCCTGGACGTTGCAACTAATGAAAAACTGTTTTTT
CASSLDVATNEKLFF
>.|TRBJ1-5|many|TRBV5-5
TGTGCCAGCAGCTTGGAGCATCAGGGTATACAGCCCCAGCATTTT
CASSLEHQGIQPQHF
>TRBD2|TRBJ2-7|few|TRBV6-6
TGTGCCAGCAGAAAATGGACTAGGGAAGGGGTCTACGAGCAGTACTTC
CASRKWTREGVYEQYF
>.|TRBJ2-1|many|TRBV29-1
TGCAGCGTTGAAAAACAGGGAGGAGGCCAGTTCTTC
CSVEKQGGGQFF
>.|TRBJ1-1|.|TRBV19
TGTGCCAGTAGTATGAATTCCCCAGAGAACACTGAAGCTTTCTTT
CASSMNSPENTEAFF
>.|TRBJ2-7|many|TRBV28
TGTGCCAGCAGTTTAGTCGGGGACGAGCAGTACTTC
CASSLVGDEQYF
>.|TRBJ1-1|many|TRBV12-2
TGTGCAAGTCGCTTCAGTTTTGGCCGCCGCTCCACTGAAGCTTTCTTT
CASRFSFGRRSTEAFF
>TRBD2|TRBJ2-1|many|TRBV7-6
TGTGCCAGCAGCTTAGGACTAGCGGGGGGGACGTACAATGAGCAGTTCTTC
CASSLGLAGGTYNEQFF
>.|TRBJ1-1|few|TRBV5-4
TGTGCCAGCAGCTTGTACAGGAACACTGAAGCTTTCTTT
CASSLYRNTEAFF
>.|TRBJ2-2|.|TRBV29-1
TGCAGCGTTGATGGGGGGCTGAACACCGGGGAGCTGTTTTTT
CSVDGGLNTGELFF
>TRBD2|TRBJ2-1|many|TRBV29-1
TGCAGCGCCTCCCGGGGGGACTCCTACAATGAGCAGTTCTTC
CSASRGDSYNEQFF
>.|TRBJ1-1|many|TRBV10-1
TGCGCCAGCAGTGAGTCGGTCCTACGTGGTACTGAAGCTTTCTTT
CASSESVLRGTEAFF
>TRBD1|TRBJ1-1|few|TRBV2
TGTGCCAGCAGTGCCCGAGGGACAGGGGCCGGTGAAGCTTTCTTT
CASSARGTGAGEAFF
>TRBD2|TRBJ2-5|few|TRBV2
TGTGCCAGCAGCTTTCTGACTAGCGGGGGCCAAGAGACCCAGTACTTC
CASSFLTSGGQETQYF
>.|TRBJ1-6|many|TRBV6-2/TRBV6-3
TGTGCCAGCAGTGACGGGGGCTCGGCGCGCAGTAATTCACCCCTCCACTTT
CASSDGGSARSNSPLHF
>TRBD2|TRBJ2-1|many|TRBV19
TGTGCCAGTACCTCTAGCGGGGGGGTTTTTAATGAGCAGTTCTTC
CASTSSGGVFNEQFF
>.|TRBJ1-5|few|TRBV6-1
TGTGCCAGCAGTGGGGCCCCCGGCAGGGATGGCAATCAGCCCCAGCATTTT
CASSGAPGRDGNQPQHF
>.|TRBJ1-6|few|TRBV12-3/TRBV12-4
TGTGCCAGCAGTCTCCCCCCCGCTTCACCCCTCCACTTT
CASSLPPASPLHF
>.|TRBJ2-7|.|TRBV3-1
TGTGCCAGCAGCCAAGTAGGGGTGGCGCCCAGGGGCCACGAGCAGTACTTC
CASSQVGVAPRGHEQYF
>.|TRBJ1-5|many|TRBV19
TGTGCCAGTAGTATAGTCTCCAGCAATCAGCCCCAGCATTTT
CASSIVSSNQPQHF
>.|TRBJ1-6|many|TRBV28
TGTGCCAGCACTCCTTCCGGGTTTAATTCACCCCTCCACTTT
CASTPSGFNSPLHF
>TRBD1|TRBJ1-2|many|TRBV30
TGTGCCTGGAGTGTAGTCCGGACAGGGGTGAATGGCTACACCTTC
CAWSVVRTGVNGYTF
>TRBD2|TRBJ2-3|many|TRBV20-1
TGCAGTGCTAGAGTACGGGGGGGCCCCGGCACAGATACGCAGTATTTT
CSARVRGGPGTDTQYF
>.|TRBJ1-1|.|TRBV5-1
TGCGCCAGCGGGACCCCAGGGCGAGACACTGAAGCTTTCTTT
CASGTPGRDTEAFF
>TRBD1|TRBJ1-3|.|TRBV20-1
TGCAGTGCTAGACAACAGGGGCTCGAAAACACCATATATTTT
CSARQQGLENTIYF
>TRBD2|TRBJ2-1|many|TRBV28
TGTGCCAGCAGTTTGAACGGCGGGGGAGTTTTCTACAATGAGCAGTTCTTC
CASSLNGGGVFYNEQFF
>TRBD2|TRBJ2-1|few|TRBV7-6
TGTGCCAGCAGCCCCCCGAGTCAGCGGGGGGTAGCTGAGCAGTTCTTC
CASSPPSQRGVAEQFF
>.|TRBJ1-5|many|TRBV20-1
TGCAGTGCTAGAGATGCGGGGTCCCGCAATCAGCCCCAGCATTTT
CSARDAGSRNQPQHF
>.|TRBJ2-3|many|TRBV7-2
TGTGCCAGCAGCTTCCGTCCCCCAAGCACAGATACGCAGTATTTT
CASSFRPPSTDTQYF